This entry concerns a single TCR beta chain. The antigen is not known. Sorted-subset replicate PCRs used approximately 200 ng of genomic DNA. This amount corresponded to tens of thousands of T cell genomes. Clones were read by immunoSEQ multiplex PCR, and TCRdb kept only the in-frame ones, dropping some. Of a few million clones listed, under 95% are singletons. This sample was included in a study of shared clonotypes between healthy human individuals. Study summary: Three plates were used per donor for CD4 naive, three for CD4 memory, two for CD8 naive and one for CD8 memory.

Study-wide points: Generally, estimated richness proved larger in naive subsets than it did in memory subsets. Naive CD4 clonotype sharing across a few donors was around 5%.

Deletions cut 1 base from V and 5 bases from J, with 12 bases between. This CDR3 is built from 15 residues. Germline V gives CDR1 LGHNA, CDR2 YNFKEQ. The sequence came from a man aged 18 to 35 in good health. Some clones in this sample may be carry-over from other donors' samples. Material: naive CD4+ T cells from PBMCs. Subset given: CD45RA+ positively selected. The chain carries TRBV4-2 and TRBJ2-1; D is uncertain. CDR3 sequence reads: CASSQGPSEDNEQFF. The CDR3 region has the DNA TGTGCCAGCAGCCAAGGGCCGTCGGAAGACAATGAGCAGTTCTTC.